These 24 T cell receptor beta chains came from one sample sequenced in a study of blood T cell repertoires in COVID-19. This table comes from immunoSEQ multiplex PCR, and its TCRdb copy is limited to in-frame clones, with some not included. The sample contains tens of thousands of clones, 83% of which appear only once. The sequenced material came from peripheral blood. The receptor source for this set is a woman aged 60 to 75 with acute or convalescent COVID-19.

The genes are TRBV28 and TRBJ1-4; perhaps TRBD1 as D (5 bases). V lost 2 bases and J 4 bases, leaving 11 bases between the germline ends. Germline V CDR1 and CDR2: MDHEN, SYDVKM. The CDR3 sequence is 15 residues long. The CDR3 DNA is TGTGCCAGCAGTTTAAGTGGGGGGGGTAATGAAAAACTGTTTTTT. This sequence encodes CASSLSGGGNEKLFF.

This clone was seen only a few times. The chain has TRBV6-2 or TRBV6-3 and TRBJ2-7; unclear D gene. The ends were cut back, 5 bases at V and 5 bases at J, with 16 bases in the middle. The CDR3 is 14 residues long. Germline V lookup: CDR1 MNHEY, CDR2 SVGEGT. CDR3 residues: CASSGLLSAHEQYF. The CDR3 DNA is TGTGCCAGCAGTGGGCTTCTTTCTGCCCACGAGCAGTACTTC.

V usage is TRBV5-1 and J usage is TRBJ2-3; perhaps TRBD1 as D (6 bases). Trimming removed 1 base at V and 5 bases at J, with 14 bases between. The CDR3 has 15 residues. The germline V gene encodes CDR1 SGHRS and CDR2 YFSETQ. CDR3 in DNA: TGCGCCAGCAGCTTGACAGGGTTTTCCGGAGATACGCAGTATTTT. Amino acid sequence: CASSLTGFSGDTQYF.

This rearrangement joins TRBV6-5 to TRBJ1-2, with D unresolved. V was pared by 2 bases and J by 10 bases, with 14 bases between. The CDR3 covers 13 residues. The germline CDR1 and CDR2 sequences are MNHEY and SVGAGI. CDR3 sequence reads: CASSYDTAAHYTF. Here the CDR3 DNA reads TGTGCCAGCAGTTACGATACAGCCGCACACTACACCTTC.

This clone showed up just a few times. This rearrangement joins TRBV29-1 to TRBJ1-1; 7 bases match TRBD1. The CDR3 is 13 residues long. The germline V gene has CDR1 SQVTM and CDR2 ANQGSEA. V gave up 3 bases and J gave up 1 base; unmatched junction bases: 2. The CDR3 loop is CSVDRTGNTEAFF. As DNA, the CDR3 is TGCAGCGTTGACAGGACAGGGAACACTGAAGCTTTCTTT.

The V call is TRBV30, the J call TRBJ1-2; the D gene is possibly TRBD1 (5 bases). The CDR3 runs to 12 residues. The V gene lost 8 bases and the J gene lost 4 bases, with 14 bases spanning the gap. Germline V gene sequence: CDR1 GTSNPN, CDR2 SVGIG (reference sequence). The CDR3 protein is CAGGLGGYGYTF. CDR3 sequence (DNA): TGTGCCGGGGGACTGGGTGGCTATGGCTACACCTTC.

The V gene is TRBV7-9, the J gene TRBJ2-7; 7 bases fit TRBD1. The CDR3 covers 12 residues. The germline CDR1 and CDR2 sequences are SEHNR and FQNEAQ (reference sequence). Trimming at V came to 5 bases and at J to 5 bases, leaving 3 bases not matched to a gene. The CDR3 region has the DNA TGTGCCAGCAGCCTCACAGGGGACGAGCAGTACTTC. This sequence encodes CASSLTGDEQYF.

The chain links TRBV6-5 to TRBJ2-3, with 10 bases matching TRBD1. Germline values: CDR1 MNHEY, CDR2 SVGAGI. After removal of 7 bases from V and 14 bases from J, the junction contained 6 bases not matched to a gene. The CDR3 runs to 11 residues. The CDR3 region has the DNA TGTGCCAGCAATCGACAGGGGGCTTGGTATTTT. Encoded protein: CASNRQGAWYF.

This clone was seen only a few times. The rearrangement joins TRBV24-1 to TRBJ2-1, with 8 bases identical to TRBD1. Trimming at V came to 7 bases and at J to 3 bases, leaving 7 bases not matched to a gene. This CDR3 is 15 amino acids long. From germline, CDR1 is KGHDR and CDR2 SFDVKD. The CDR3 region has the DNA TGTGCCACCAGAGCCGGGACAGGCATCTACAATGAGCAGTTCTTC. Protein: CATRAGTGIYNEQFF.

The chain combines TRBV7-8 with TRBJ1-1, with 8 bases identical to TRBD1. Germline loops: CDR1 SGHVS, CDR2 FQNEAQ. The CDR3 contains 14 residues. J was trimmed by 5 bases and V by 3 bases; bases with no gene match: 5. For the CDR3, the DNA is TGTGCCAGCAGCTTTAACAGGGGGAGGACTGAAGCTTTCTTT. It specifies CASSFNRGRTEAFF. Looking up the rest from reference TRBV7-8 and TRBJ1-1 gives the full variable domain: GAGVSQSPRYKVAKRGQDVALRCDPISGHVSLFWYQQALGQGPEFLTYFQNEAQLDKSGLPSDRFFAERPEGSVSTLKIQRTQQEDSAVYLCASSFNRGRTEAFFGQGTRLTVV.

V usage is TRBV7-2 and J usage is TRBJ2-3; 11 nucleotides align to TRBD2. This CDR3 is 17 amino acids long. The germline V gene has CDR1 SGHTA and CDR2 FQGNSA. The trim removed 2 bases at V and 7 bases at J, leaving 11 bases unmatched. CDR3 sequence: CASSLRVAGGLRNTQYF. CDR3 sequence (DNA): TGTGCCAGCAGCTTACGGGTAGCGGGGGGGCTTCGAAATACGCAGTATTTT. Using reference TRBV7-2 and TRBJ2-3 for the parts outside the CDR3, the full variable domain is GAGVSQSPSNKVTEKGKDVELRCDPISGHTALYWYRQSLGQGLEFLIYFQGNSAPDKSGLPSDRFSAERTGGSVSTLTIQRTQQEDSAVYLCASSLRVAGGLRNTQYFGPGTRLTVL.

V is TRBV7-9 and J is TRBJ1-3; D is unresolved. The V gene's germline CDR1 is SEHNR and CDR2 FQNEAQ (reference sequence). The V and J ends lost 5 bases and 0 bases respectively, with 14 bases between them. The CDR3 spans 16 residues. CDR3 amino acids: CASSPLPTSSGNTIYF. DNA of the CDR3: TGTGCCAGCAGCCCCCTCCCAACGAGCTCTGGAAACACCATATATTTT. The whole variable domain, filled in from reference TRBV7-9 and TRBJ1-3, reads DTGVSQNPRHKITKRGQNVTFRCDPISEHNRLYWYRQTLGQGPEFLTYFQNEAQLEKSRLLSDRFSAERPKGSFSTLEIQRTEQGDSAMYLCASSPLPTSSGNTIYFGEGSWLTVV.

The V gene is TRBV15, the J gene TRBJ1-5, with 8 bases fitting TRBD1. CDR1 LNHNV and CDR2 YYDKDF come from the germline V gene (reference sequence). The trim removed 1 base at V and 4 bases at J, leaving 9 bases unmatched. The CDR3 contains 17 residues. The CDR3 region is CATSRGSTGVGNQPQHF. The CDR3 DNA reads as TGTGCCACCAGCAGAGGATCGACAGGGGTTGGGAATCAGCCCCAGCATTTT.

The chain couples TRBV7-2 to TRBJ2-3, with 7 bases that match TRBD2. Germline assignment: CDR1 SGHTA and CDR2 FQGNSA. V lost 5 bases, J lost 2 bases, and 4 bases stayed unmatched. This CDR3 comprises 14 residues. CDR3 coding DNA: TGTGCCAGCAGCACGGGACTATTCACAGATACGCAGTATTTT. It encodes CASSTGLFTDTQYF.

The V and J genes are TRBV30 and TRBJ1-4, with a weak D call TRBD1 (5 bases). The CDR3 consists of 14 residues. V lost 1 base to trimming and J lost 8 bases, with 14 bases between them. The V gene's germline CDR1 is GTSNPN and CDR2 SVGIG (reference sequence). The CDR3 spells CAWSGGGGNEKLFF. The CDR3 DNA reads TGTGCCTGGAGTGGGGGGGGAGGGAACGAAAAACTGTTTTTT.

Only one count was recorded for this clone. The CDR3 is CASSLGVQGAGFFSEAFF. CDR3 bases: TGTGCCAGCAGCTTAGGCGTTCAGGGGGCGGGTTTTTTCTCTGAAGCTTTCTTT. The chain links TRBV13 to TRBJ1-1; 8 nucleotides match TRBD1. This CDR3 is 18 amino acids long. CDR1 and CDR2 from the germline V gene are PRHDT and FYEKMQ (reference sequence). Trimming removed 0 bases from V and 6 bases from J; junction bases left unmatched: 15.

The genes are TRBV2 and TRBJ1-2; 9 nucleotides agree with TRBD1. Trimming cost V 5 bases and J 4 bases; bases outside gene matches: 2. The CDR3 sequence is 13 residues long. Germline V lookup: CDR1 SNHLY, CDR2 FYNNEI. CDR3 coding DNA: TGTGCCAGCAGTAGGGACAGGGTCTATGGCTACACCTTC. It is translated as CASSRDRVYGYTF.

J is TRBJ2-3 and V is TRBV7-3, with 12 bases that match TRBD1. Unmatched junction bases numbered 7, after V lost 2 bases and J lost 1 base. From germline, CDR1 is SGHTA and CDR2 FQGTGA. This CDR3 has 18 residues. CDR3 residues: CASSLLGQGAGGTDTQYF. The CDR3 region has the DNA TGTGCCAGCAGCTTATTGGGACAGGGGGCCGGGGGCACAGATACGCAGTATTTT.

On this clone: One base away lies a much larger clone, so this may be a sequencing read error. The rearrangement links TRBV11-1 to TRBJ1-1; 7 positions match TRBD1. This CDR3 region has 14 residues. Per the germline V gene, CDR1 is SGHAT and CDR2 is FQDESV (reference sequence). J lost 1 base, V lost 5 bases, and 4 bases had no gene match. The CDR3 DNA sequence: TGTGCCAGCAGCCGACAGGGACCGAACACTGAAGCTTTCTTT. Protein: CASSRQGPNTEAFF.

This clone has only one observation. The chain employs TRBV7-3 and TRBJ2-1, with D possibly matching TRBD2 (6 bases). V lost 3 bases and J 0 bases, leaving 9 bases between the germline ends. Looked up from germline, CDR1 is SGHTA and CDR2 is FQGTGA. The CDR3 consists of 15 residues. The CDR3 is CASSFSGLSYNEQFF. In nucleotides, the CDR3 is TGTGCCAGCAGCTTTAGCGGTCTCTCCTACAATGAGCAGTTCTTC.

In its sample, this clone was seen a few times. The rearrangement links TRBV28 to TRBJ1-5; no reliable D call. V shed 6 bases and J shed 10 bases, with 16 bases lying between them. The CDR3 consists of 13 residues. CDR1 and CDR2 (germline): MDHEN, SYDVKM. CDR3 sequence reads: CASRPPGVTPQHF. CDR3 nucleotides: TGTGCCAGCAGACCTCCCGGGGTGACTCCCCAGCATTTT.

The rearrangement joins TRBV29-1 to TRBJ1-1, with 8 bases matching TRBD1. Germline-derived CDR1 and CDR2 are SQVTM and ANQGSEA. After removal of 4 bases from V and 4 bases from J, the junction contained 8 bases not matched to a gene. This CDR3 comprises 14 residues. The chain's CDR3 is CSVVVSRGPTEAFF. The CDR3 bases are TGCAGCGTTGTTGTCTCCAGGGGGCCCACTGAAGCTTTCTTT. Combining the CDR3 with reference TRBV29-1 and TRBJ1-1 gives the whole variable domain SAVISQKPSRDICQRGTSLTIQCQVDSQVTMMFWYRQQPGQSLTLIATANQGSEATYESGFVIDKFPISRPNLTFSTLTVSNMSPEDSSIYLCSVVVSRGPTEAFFGQGTRLTVV.

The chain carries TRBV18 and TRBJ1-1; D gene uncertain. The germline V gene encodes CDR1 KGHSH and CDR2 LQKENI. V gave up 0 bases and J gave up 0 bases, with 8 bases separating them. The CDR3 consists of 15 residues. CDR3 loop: CASSPPGKLNTEAFF. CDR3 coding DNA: TGTGCCAGCTCACCACCGGGCAAACTGAACACTGAAGCTTTCTTT.

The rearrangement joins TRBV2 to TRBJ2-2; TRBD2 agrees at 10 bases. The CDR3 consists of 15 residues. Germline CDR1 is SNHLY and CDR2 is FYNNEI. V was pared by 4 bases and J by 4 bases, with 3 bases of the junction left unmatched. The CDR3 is CASSVRTSGTGELFF. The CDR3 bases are TGTGCCAGCAGTGTCAGGACTAGCGGCACCGGGGAGCTGTTTTTT.